Listed below are T cell receptor beta chains from one sample, sequenced in a study of cytomegalovirus exposure and HLA in healthy donors. Only in-frame clones appear in the TCRdb table, and some are missing; sequencing was by immunoSEQ multiplex PCR. This table lists about 72,000 clones. Sequenced sample: PBMCs. Source of these receptors: a man aged 40-49 years in good health and CMV-seronegative. Each CDR3 is given with its conserved first and last residue. A D gene is named only where the DNA matches it firmly.

V	length	D	J	DNA	CDR3
TRBV10-3	15	TRBD2	TRBJ2-3	TGTGCCATCAGCTTGACTAGCGGGCGAGGATATACGCAGTATTTT	CAISLTSGRGYTQYF
TRBV7-9	14	-	TRBJ2-2	TGTGCCAGCAGCCTAATAATAGACACCGGGGAGCTGTTTTTT	CASSLIIDTGELFF
TRBV5-6	14	-	TRBJ1-2	TGTGCCAGCAGCTTGACAGGCCGCAACTATGGCTACACCTTC	CASSLTGRNYGYTF
TRBV28	13	-	TRBJ1-2	TGTGCCAGCAGTACATCAGGGGTGGCTGGCTACACCTTC	CASSTSGVAGYTF
TRBV4-1	16	TRBD2	TRBJ2-5	TGCGCCAGCAGCCAACCGACTAGCGGGGGGTCGGCTGTACAGTACTTC	CASSQPTSGGSAVQYF
TRBV18	13	-	TRBJ2-7	TGTGCCAGCTCACCACCGCCAGGGCGAGAGCAGTACTTC	CASSPPPGREQYF
TRBV19	14	-	TRBJ2-1	TGTGCCAGTAGTAGGGACTTCTCCTACAATGAGCAGTTCTTC	CASSRDFSYNEQFF
TRBV13	16	TRBD2	TRBJ2-1	TGTGCCAGCAGCTCAATAGCGGGGGCGTGGAACAATGAGCAGTTCTTC	CASSSIAGAWNNEQFF
TRBV30	14	TRBD1	TRBJ1-6	TGTGCCTGGAGAACGGGACAGGGAAATTCACCCCTCCACTTT	CAWRTGQGNSPLHF
TRBV5-4	11	-	TRBJ1-2	TGTGCCATCTCCTCAGGGGAAGGCTACACCTTC	CAISSGEGYTF
TRBV27	15	TRBD1	TRBJ2-5	TGTGCCAGCAGTGGAACCGGGACAGGGGGCCGGACCCAGTACTTC	CASSGTGTGGRTQYF
TRBV2	14	-	TRBJ1-6	TGTGCCAGCAGTATAGGGGTACAGGGTCTGGCCCTCCACTTT	CASSIGVQGLALHF
TRBV30	12	-	TRBJ2-5	TGTGCCTGGGGCGGGCTAGGAGTGACCCAGTACTTC	CAWGGLGVTQYF
TRBV10-1	18	TRBD1	TRBJ2-7	TGCGCCAGCAGTGAGTCGAAGATAGGGACAGGGAAGAGCTACGAGCAGTACTTC	CASSESKIGTGKSYEQYF
TRBV5-1	16	TRBD2	TRBJ2-2	TGCGCCAGCAGCTTGGGAGCTAGCGGGGCTCCCGGGGAGCTGTTTTTT	CASSLGASGAPGELFF
TRBV7-2	13	-	TRBJ1-2	TGTGCCAGCAGCCACAGTGCTAACTATGGCTACACCTTC	CASSHSANYGYTF
TRBV5-1	16	TRBD1	TRBJ2-5	TGCGCCAGCAGCTTAACCGGGACAGGGACCCAAGAGACCCAGTACTTC	CASSLTGTGTQETQYF
TRBV5-1	16	TRBD2	TRBJ2-7	TGCGCCAGCAGCCCCATTCCGGGGGGTAGAATCTACGAGCAGTACTTC	CASSPIPGGRIYEQYF
TRBV5-1	13	TRBD2	TRBJ2-4	TGCGCCAGCAGCCCCGGGGGGGAAAACATTCAGTACTTC	CASSPGGENIQYF
TRBV2	14	-	TRBJ1-1	TGTGCCAGCAGTGCGACACTTATGAACACTGAAGCTTTCTTT	CASSATLMNTEAFF
TRBV19	13	-	TRBJ1-1	TGTGCCAGTAGTTGGGGGAGGGGCACTGAAGCTTTCTTT	CASSWGRGTEAFF
TRBV7-3	14	-	TRBJ1-1	TGTGCCAGCAGCTTAACTGGAGAGAACACTGAAGCTTTCTTT	CASSLTGENTEAFF
TRBV6-5	11	-	TRBJ2-7	TGTGCCAGCAGTCAGCAGGTAGAGCAGTACTTC	CASSQQVEQYF
TRBV27	12	-	TRBJ1-1	TGTGCCAGCGGGGAGGGGCGGACTGAAGCTTTCTTT	CASGEGRTEAFF
TRBV19	16	TRBD2	TRBJ2-1	TGTGCCAGTGGGACTAGCGGGCGGAGCTCCTACAATGAGCAGTTCTTC	CASGTSGRSSYNEQFF
TRBV7-3	14	-	TRBJ2-1	TGTGCCAGCAGCTTATCGGCAGGGTCCCGGGAGCAGTTCTTC	CASSLSAGSREQFF
TRBV5-1	15	TRBD1	TRBJ2-7	TGCGCCAGCAGCTTGGAAGCTGGGACAGGGATGGAGCAGTACTTC	CASSLEAGTGMEQYF
TRBV29-1	12	-	TRBJ2-7	TGCAGCGTTGGCAGGGACTCCTACGAGCAGTACTTC	CSVGRDSYEQYF
TRBV18	14	TRBD1	TRBJ2-7	TGTGCCAGCTCATCCGGGACAGAATCCTACGAGCAGTACTTC	CASSSGTESYEQYF
TRBV7-2	14	-	TRBJ2-5	TGTGCCAGCAGCTTATTGGGGGGGCGGGCGACCCAGTACTTC	CASSLLGGRATQYF
TRBV19	13	-	TRBJ2-7	TGTGCCAGTAGTCCTCGCGGCTCCTACGAGCAGTACTTC	CASSPRGSYEQYF
TRBV4-2	16	-	TRBJ2-2	TGTGCCAGCAGCCCCTACGGGACTCCGAACACCGGGGAGCTGTTTTTT	CASSPYGTPNTGELFF
TRBV14	15	TRBD1	TRBJ1-4	TGTGCCAGCAGCCAAGCGTACAGGGGGACTGAAAAACTGTTTTTT	CASSQAYRGTEKLFF